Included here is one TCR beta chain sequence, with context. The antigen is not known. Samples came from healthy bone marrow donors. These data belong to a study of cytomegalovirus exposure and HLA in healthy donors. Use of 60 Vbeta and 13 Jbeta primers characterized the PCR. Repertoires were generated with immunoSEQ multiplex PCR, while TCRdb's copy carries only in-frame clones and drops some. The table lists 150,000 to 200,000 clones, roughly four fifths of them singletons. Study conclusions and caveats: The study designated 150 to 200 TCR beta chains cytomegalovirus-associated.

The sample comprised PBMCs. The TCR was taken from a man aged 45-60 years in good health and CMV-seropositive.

The CDR3 region is CASSAGTGGLQPQHF. The DNA of the CDR3 is TGTGCCAGCTCGGCGGGGACAGGGGGCTTGCAGCCCCAGCATTTT. V and J are TRBV27 and TRBJ1-5; 12 bases line up with TRBD1. The CDR3 is 15 amino acids. Germline V gives CDR1 MNHEY, CDR2 SMNVEV (reference sequence). V lost 8 bases and J lost 7; bases outside the gene matches: 9.